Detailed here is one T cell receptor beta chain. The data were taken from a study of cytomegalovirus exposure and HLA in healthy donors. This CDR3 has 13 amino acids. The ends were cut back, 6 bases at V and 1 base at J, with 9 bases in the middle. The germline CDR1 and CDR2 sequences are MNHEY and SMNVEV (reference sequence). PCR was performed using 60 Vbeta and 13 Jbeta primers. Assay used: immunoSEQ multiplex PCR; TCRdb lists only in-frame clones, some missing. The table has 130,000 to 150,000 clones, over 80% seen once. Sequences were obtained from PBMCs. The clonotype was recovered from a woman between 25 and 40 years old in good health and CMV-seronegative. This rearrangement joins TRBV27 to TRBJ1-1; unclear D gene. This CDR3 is CASSYYRNTEAFF. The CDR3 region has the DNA TGTGCCAGCAGCTACTATAGGAACACTGAAGCTTTCTTT.